Sequencing of this TCR beta chain was carried out in a study of response to subunit inactivated influenza vaccine (dated by TCRdb to 2016 to 2019). Broadly, across the study: To follow how T cells responded to a trivalent subunit inactivated influenza vaccine, the researchers relied on deep quantitative profiling of the T cell receptor repertoire. Beyond this particular receptor, the publication reports: The authors proposed that each seasonal influenza vaccination may bring in only a limited number of new T cells.

Deletion took 6 bases off V and 2 bases off J, with a span of 14 bases between the germline ends. Including cysteine and phenylalanine, the CDR3 has 14 amino acids. Of the read, only the CDR3 DNA is kept; its 42 bases are in frame from base 1. Details on this clonotype: Its antigen target is currently unknown. The record has no base qualities; no much larger clone is one base away.

The library came from RT-PCR. The listed sequencing device is Illumina HiSeq 2500. Clones were called with MiXCR by TCRdb after fastp trimmed the public reads at Q25, and only in-frame beta chains were retained. All rows with the same CDR3 protein become a single entry with the most common DNA and genes. The sample table holds hundreds of thousands of distinct CDR3 sequences, of which approximately 10% were seen once. In total, the top ten clones hold 9.5% to 13% of the sample. The chain links TRBV12-3 or TRBV12-4 with TRBJ2-7; D gene: possibly TRBD2, on 5 matching bases. This specimen was PBMCs from blood, taken on the day of vaccination. The clonotype originates from a man in his fifties who received an inactivated influenza vaccine. Donor details come from another sample of the same person, matched by shared clones. The DNA reads TGTGCCAGCAGGGACCGCGGAGGCGCCTACGAGCAGTACTTC. This encodes CASRDRGGAYEQYF.